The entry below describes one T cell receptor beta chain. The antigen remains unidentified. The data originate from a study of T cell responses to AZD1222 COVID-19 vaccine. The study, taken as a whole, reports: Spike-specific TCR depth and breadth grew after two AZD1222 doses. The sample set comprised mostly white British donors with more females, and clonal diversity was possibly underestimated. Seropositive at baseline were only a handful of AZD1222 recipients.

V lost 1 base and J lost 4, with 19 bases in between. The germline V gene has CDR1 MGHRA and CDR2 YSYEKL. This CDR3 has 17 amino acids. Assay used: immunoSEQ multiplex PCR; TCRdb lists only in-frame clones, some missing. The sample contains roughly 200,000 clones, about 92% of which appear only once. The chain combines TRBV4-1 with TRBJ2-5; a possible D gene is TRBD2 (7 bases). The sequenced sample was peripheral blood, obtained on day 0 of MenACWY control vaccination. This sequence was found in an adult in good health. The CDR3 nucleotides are TGCGCCAGCAGCCAAGTCCCGGCGGGGGCCGTTCGAGAGACCCAGTACTTC. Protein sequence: CASSQVPAGAVRETQYF.